Listed below are T cell receptor beta chains from one sample, sequenced in a study of blood T cell repertoires in COVID-19. Libraries were prepared by immunoSEQ multiplex PCR; TCRdb keeps only in-frame clonotypes and omits some of them. This table holds 200,000 to 250,000 clones, approximately 77% found once. Sequenced input: peripheral blood. Every receptor here comes from an elderly woman with acute or convalescent COVID-19. CDR3s include the opening cysteine and the closing phenylalanine or tryptophan. D genes are given only for firm matches. Size is omitted from some rows. Given values are once, few, many or a class for expanded clones.

v_gene	j_gene	d_gene	abundance	CDR3nt	CDR3aa
TRBV5-4	TRBJ1-2	TRBD1	once	TGTGCCAGCAGCTTGGATAGGGGGCATGATGGCTACACCTTC	CASSLDRGHDGYTF
TRBV7-8	TRBJ1-1	-	-	TGTGCCAGCAGCCCAGATGTGATACTGAACACTGAAGCTTTCTTT	CASSPDVILNTEAFF
TRBV20-1	TRBJ1-1	-	-	TGCAGTGCTAGTCGGGGGGGCGGCGGGACTGAAGCTTTCTTT	CSASRGGGGTEAFF
TRBV19	TRBJ1-1	-	-	TGTGCCAGTAGTACCACAGGGCTATCTGAAGCTTTCTTT	CASSTTGLSEAFF
TRBV19	TRBJ2-5	TRBD1	once	TGTGCCAGTAGTACCGTCGGGACAGCTCGCCAAGAGACCCAGTACTTC	CASSTVGTARQETQYF
TRBV12-3/TRBV12-4	TRBJ1-6	TRBD1	-	TGTGCCAGCAGACAGGGGGGAAGTTCACCCCTCCACTTT	CASRQGGSSPLHF
TRBV7-9	TRBJ2-2	-	-	TGTGCCAGCAGCCTGACAGGGAACACCGGGGAGCTGTTTTTT	CASSLTGNTGELFF
TRBV6-5	TRBJ1-3	TRBD1	-	TGTGCCAGCAGTTACCAGGGGGGAGCTGGAAACACCATATATTTT	CASSYQGGAGNTIYF
TRBV7-2	TRBJ2-5	-	-	TGTGCCAGCAGCCCGAGCCAAGAGACCCAGTACTTC	CASSPSQETQYF
TRBV5-1	TRBJ2-3	-	-	TGCGCCAGCAGCTTCGAGGGGAGGTCGCCAGATACGCAGTATTTT	CASSFEGRSPDTQYF
TRBV7-9	TRBJ1-2	-	-	TGTGCCAGCAGCTTGCAGGCCCCTACGGATGGCTACACCTTC	CASSLQAPTDGYTF
TRBV3-1/TRBV3-2	TRBJ1-2	-	-	TGTGCCAGCAGCCAAGAATCTCGGGGCTATGGCTACACCTTC	CASSQESRGYGYTF
TRBV27	TRBJ1-1	-	-	TGTGCCAGCAGTTTATCGAGGAACACTGAAGCTTTCTTT	CASSLSRNTEAFF
TRBV13	TRBJ1-1	-	-	TGTGCCAGCAGCTTACGACAGGACATGAACACTGAAGCTTTCTTT	CASSLRQDMNTEAFF
TRBV5-6	TRBJ1-4	TRBD1	-	TGTGCCAGCAGCCCTCAGGGGGCGCGGGAAAAACTGTTTTTT	CASSPQGAREKLFF
TRBV28	TRBJ2-5	TRBD1	-	TGTGCCAGCAAGGGGGGGACAGGGGGCGCGGAGACCCAGTACTTC	CASKGGTGGAETQYF
TRBV5-5	TRBJ1-6	TRBD1	-	TGTGCCAGCAGCTTGGAGCCCCTACAGGGGGCAGAGTCACCCCTCCACTTT	CASSLEPLQGAESPLHF
TRBV7-3	TRBJ1-2	TRBD1	few	TGTGCCAGCAGCGCCACAGGGGGGGCGAACTATGGCTACACCTTC	CASSATGGANYGYTF
TRBV14	TRBJ2-2	-	few	TGTGCCAGCAACCGCAGGTCCACCGGGGAGCTGTTTTTT	CASNRRSTGELFF
TRBV23-1	TRBJ2-7	-	-	TGCGCCAGCAGTCAATCCCTTCGACAGCCGGGCTACGAGCAGTACTTC	CASSQSLRQPGYEQYF
TRBV6-5	TRBJ2-3	TRBD2	-	TGTGCCAGCAGTCGAGCGGGGGGGCGTTTGGATACGCAGTATTTT	CASSRAGGRLDTQYF
TRBV29-1	TRBJ2-1	-	-	TGCAGCGTTGAAGATCGGGGACTGTTGAATGAGCAGTTCTTC	CSVEDRGLLNEQFF